What follows are 31 T cell receptor beta chains derived from one specimen sequenced in a study of T cell repertoires in cytomegalovirus infection. From the reads, TCRdb called clonotypes with MiXCR, one entry per CDR3 protein. The data show around 300,000 distinct CDR3 sequences, 25% seen once. Sequenced sample: PBMCs. Receptor source: a human donor in good health (CMV status not recorded). Some clones in this sample may be carry-over from other donors' samples.

This clonotype appeared a few times. The chain employs TRBV5-4 and TRBJ2-3; perhaps TRBD1 as D (6 bases). Germline CDR1 SGHNT, CDR2 YYREEE (reference sequence). The germline V and J ends were trimmed by 3 bases and 0 bases, with 14 bases remaining between them. The CDR3 consists of 16 residues. In DNA, the CDR3 is TGTGCCAGCAGCTGGGGACACAGGATGAGCACAGATACGCAGTATTTT. Its translation: CASSWGHRMSTDTQYF.

This clonotype was seen only a few times. In nucleotides, the CDR3 is TGTGCCAGCAGCCTTCAGACAGGCCGAGTCACTGAAGCTTTCTTT. Translation gives CASSLQTGRVTEAFF. V is TRBV5-6 and J is TRBJ1-1; maybe TRBD1 (6 bases). Germline V gene data show CDR1 as SGHDT and CDR2 as YYEEEE. V lost 4 bases and J lost 4, with 17 bases in between. The CDR3 is 15 residues long. The full variable domain, its missing parts supplied by reference TRBV5-6 and TRBJ1-1, is DAGVTQSPTHLIKTRGQQVTLRCSPKSGHDTVSWYQQALGQGPQFIFQYYEEEERQRGNFPDRFSGHQFPNYSSELNVNALLLGDSALYLCASSLQTGRVTEAFFGQGTRLTVV.

J is TRBJ2-4 and V is TRBV6-5; 9 bases fit TRBD2. J lost 5 bases, V lost 2 bases, and 4 bases had no gene match. Germline V CDR1 and CDR2: MNHEY, SVGAGI. CDR3 length equals 15 residues. The CDR3, as DNA: TGTGCCAGCAGTTACCCCGGGACTAGCCAAAACATTCAGTACTTC. Translated, it gives CASSYPGTSQNIQYF.

This clonotype was counted ten times or more. The chain combines TRBV28 with TRBJ1-5; D uncertain. V was pared by 5 bases and J by 0 bases, with 11 bases between. The length of the CDR3 is 15 residues. Per the germline V gene, CDR1 is MDHEN and CDR2 is SYDVKM. CDR3 nucleotides: TGTGCCAGCAGTCGGACGGAATATAGCAATCAGCCCCAGCATTTT. Its translation: CASSRTEYSNQPQHF.

This clonotype has only a few counts. V usage is TRBV4-1 and J usage is TRBJ2-7; 10 nucleotides align to TRBD2. This CDR3 spans 15 amino acids. The V gene's germline CDR1 is MGHRA and CDR2 YSYEKL. V lost 1 base, J lost 3 bases, and 3 bases stayed unmatched. DNA for the CDR3: TGCGCCAGCAGCCAAGTGGCTAGCGGGAGCTACGAGCAGTACTTC. Its protein product is CASSQVASGSYEQYF.

V usage is TRBV14 and J usage is TRBJ2-7; no reliable D call. This CDR3 is 16 amino acids long. In germline, CDR1 is SGHDN, CDR2 FVKESK. Between the trimmed V and J ends, which lost 2 bases and 5 bases, there was a span of 19 bases. The CDR3 reads CASSQSWRSSPHEQYF. Written as DNA, the CDR3 is TGTGCCAGCAGCCAAAGTTGGAGAAGCAGCCCCCACGAGCAGTACTTC.

A note on this clonotype: Compared with germline, one end of the junction differs, possibly owing to a read error. The CDR3 region has the DNA TGTGCCAGCAGTCCCCCCGGGACGGTGGGAAACACCGTATATTTT. It specifies CASSPPGTVGNTVYF. This chain uses TRBV28 with TRBJ1-3; tentative D call: TRBD1 (5 bases). CDR1 and CDR2 from the germline V gene are MDHEN and SYDVKM. CDR3 length: 15 residues. The entire variable domain, with the rest obtained from reference TRBV28 and TRBJ1-3, is as follows: DVKVTQSSRYLVKRTGEKVFLECVQDMDHENMFWYRQDPGLGLRLIYFSYDVKMKEKGDIPEGYSVSREKKERFSLILESASTNQTSMYLCASSPPGTVGNTVYFGEGSWLTVV.

This clonotype has only a few counts. This chain links TRBV7-2 with TRBJ2-1, with 7 positions matching TRBD1. The CDR3 length is 17 residues. V lost 3 bases, J lost 1 base, and 9 bases stayed unmatched. Germline CDR1 is SGHTA and CDR2 is FQGNSA. CDR3 amino acids: CASSFRDSRLSYNEQFF. In nucleotides, the CDR3 is TGTGCCAGCAGCTTTAGGGACAGCCGTCTATCCTACAATGAGCAGTTCTTC.

The rearrangement links TRBV7-8 to TRBJ2-3; the match to TRBD2 covers 9 bases. The germline CDR1 and CDR2 sequences are SGHVS and FQNEAQ. CDR3 length equals 15 residues. The ends lost 2 bases at V and 4 bases at J; junction bases unmatched: 4. The DNA for the CDR3 is TGTGCCAGCAGCTTATCAGCGGGAGGCTCAGATACGCAGTATTTT. Its translation: CASSLSAGGSDTQYF.

This clonotype was seen ten or more times. The V and J genes are TRBV7-9 and TRBJ2-7; TRBD2 might be the D (5 bases). From germline, CDR1 is SEHNR and CDR2 FQNEAQ (reference sequence). The CDR3 sequence is 14 residues long. Trimming took off 2 bases at V and 5 bases at J, with 13 bases between the two ends. The DNA of the CDR3 is TGTGCCAGCAGCTTAATTCGGGGTACCCACGAGCAGTACTTC. This gives the protein CASSLIRGTHEQYF.

The rearrangement uses TRBV20-1 and TRBJ2-7, with no clear D. Trimming removed 5 bases at V and 3 bases at J, with 14 bases between. CDR1 and CDR2 (germline): DFQATT, SNEGSKA (reference sequence). The length of the CDR3 is 13 residues. The CDR3 here is CSASDLQVYEQYF. CDR3 nucleotide sequence: TGCAGTGCTTCAGATCTGCAGGTCTACGAGCAGTACTTC.

This clonotype was observed many times. The chain combines TRBV29-1 with TRBJ1-6; D may be TRBD1 (6 bases). The V gene's germline CDR1 is SQVTM and CDR2 ANQGSEA. There are 13 residues in the CDR3. V dropped 4 bases and J dropped 10 bases, with 14 bases sitting between them. CDR3 nucleotides: TGCAGCGTTGCCTCAGGGGAAGGATCACCCCTCCACTTT. Amino acids: CSVASGEGSPLHF.

This clonotype was detected ten times or more. The rearrangement links TRBV11-2 to TRBJ1-1; 7 nucleotides agree with TRBD1. This CDR3 is built from 16 residues. V shed 2 bases, J shed 1 base, and the junction held 7 bases outside the gene matches. The V gene's germline CDR1 is SGHAT and CDR2 FQNNGV. CDR3 amino acids: CASSLRAAGGNTEAFF. CDR3 bases: TGTGCCAGCAGCTTAAGGGCCGCAGGGGGGAACACTGAAGCTTTCTTT.

This clonotype was counted a few times. The chain couples TRBV11-2 to TRBJ2-1, with TRBD2 matching 9 bases. Germline CDR1 is SGHAT and CDR2 is FQNNGV. This CDR3 has 14 residues. V gave up 0 bases and J gave up 9 bases; unmatched junction bases: 3. The CDR3 loop reads CASSLDILAGEQFF. In DNA, the CDR3 is TGTGCCAGCAGCTTAGATATACTAGCGGGTGAGCAGTTCTTC.

The table lists this clonotype with many counts. The V and J genes are TRBV7-2 and TRBJ1-3; D possibly corresponds to TRBD1 (5 bases). Trimming stripped 6 bases from V and 7 bases from J, with 16 bases between. The CDR3 loop spans 14 amino acids. Germline CDR1 reads SGHTA; CDR2 reads FQGNSA. CDR3 DNA: TGTGCCAGCAGACGATCAGGGTACGGGAACACCATATATTTT. It specifies CASRRSGYGNTIYF.

This clonotype was seen only a few times. The chain employs TRBV7-2 and TRBJ2-4; TRBD1 aligns across 7 bases. The V gene end was trimmed by 3 bases and the J gene end by 4 bases; junction bases not matched to a gene: 3. Germline CDR1 and CDR2: SGHTA and FQGNSA. The CDR3 totals 14 residues. The DNA for the CDR3 is TGTGCCAGCAGCTTGTGGACAGGAAAAAACATTCAGTACTTC. It translates to CASSLWTGKNIQYF.

The CDR3 DNA is TGTGCCAGCAGCCCCAACCCTTACGAGCAGTACTTC. Translated: CASSPNPYEQYF. The rearrangement joins TRBV28 to TRBJ2-7; D call uncertain. Germline V gives CDR1 MDHEN, CDR2 SYDVKM. This CDR3 has 12 residues. V lost 6 bases and J 4 bases, leaving 10 bases between the germline ends.

In this sample, this clonotype turned up once. The chain employs TRBV5-4 and TRBJ2-5; TRBD2 agrees at 9 bases. V lost 4 bases to trimming and J lost 2 bases; unmatched junction nucleotides: 15. This CDR3 region has 18 residues. Germline values: CDR1 SGHNT, CDR2 YYREEE (reference sequence). CDR3 DNA: TGTGCCAGCAGCGCCGGAGGAGCGGGGGGCTCGACACAAGAGACCCAGTACTTC. Translation gives CASSAGGAGGSTQETQYF.

This clonotype was seen repeatedly, ten times or more. The V and J genes are TRBV7-6 and TRBJ2-1; maybe TRBD2 (6 bases). V lost 5 bases and J lost 4, with 15 bases in between. The germline V gene has CDR1 SGHVS and CDR2 FNYEAQ. The CDR3 runs 15 residues. The CDR3 loop reads CASSPTAGSYNEQFF. The CDR3 bases are TGTGCCAGCAGCCCCACAGCGGGTTCATACAATGAGCAGTTCTTC.

Many counts were recorded for this clonotype. This sequence joins TRBV7-2 and TRBJ1-3; no firm D call. The CDR3 consists of 15 residues. Germline assignment: CDR1 SGHTA and CDR2 FQGNSA. V was trimmed by 1 base and J by 0 bases, leaving 7 bases between them. The CDR3 loop reads CASSLGAGSGNTIYF. In DNA, the CDR3 is TGTGCCAGCAGCTTAGGGGCGGGCTCTGGAAACACCATATATTTT. Filled out from reference TRBV7-2 and TRBJ1-3, the complete variable domain reads GAGVSQSPSNKVTEKGKDVELRCDPISGHTALYWYRQSLGQGLEFLIYFQGNSAPDKSGLPSDRFSAERTGGSVSTLTIQRTQQEDSAVYLCASSLGAGSGNTIYFGEGSWLTVV.

The chain recombines TRBV20-1 with TRBJ2-2; TRBD2 might be the D (6 bases). Germline CDR1 and CDR2: DFQATT and SNEGSKA (reference sequence). CDR3 length: 15 residues. Trimming shortened V by 0 bases and J by 1 base, and 9 bases separated the two germline ends. The CDR3 reads CSAREGLLNTGELFF. DNA for the CDR3: TGCAGTGCTAGAGAGGGACTCCTGAACACCGGGGAGCTGTTTTTT.

This clonotype came up once. This chain links TRBV10-3 with TRBJ2-1; 10 positions agree with TRBD2. In germline, CDR1 is ENHRY, CDR2 SYGVKD. J gave up 10 bases and V 6 bases, and 18 bases lay outside the gene matches. The CDR3 spans 17 residues. The CDR3, as DNA: TGTGCCATCAGGGGTGACGAGCGGGAGGGCCTCTTGGGGGAGCAGTTCTTC. It specifies CAIRGDEREGLLGEQFF.

CDR3 nucleotides: TGTGCCAGCTGGGGGGGGGGTGGGGGAGGAAATCAGCCCCAGCATTTT. Its protein is CASWGGGGGGNQPQHF. The chain uses TRBV28 and TRBJ1-5; TRBD1 is a possible D gene (5 bases). The CDR3 totals 16 residues. CDR1 is MDHEN, CDR2 SYDVKM, per germline. Trimming pared 8 bases from V and 4 bases from J, leaving 21 bases between.

This clonotype was seen many times. This chain joins TRBV28 and TRBJ1-5, with a tentative D call TRBD1 (5 bases). CDR3 length: 15 residues. The ends were cut back, 6 bases at V and 0 bases at J, with 12 bases in the middle. Germline CDR1 is MDHEN and CDR2 is SYDVKM. CDR3 nucleotide sequence: TGTGCCAGCAGCCTAGGGGCAACTAGCAATCAGCCCCAGCATTTT. Translation: CASSLGATSNQPQHF.

This clonotype was observed at least ten times. The V gene is TRBV6-2 or TRBV6-3, the J gene TRBJ2-1; 7 nucleotides agree with TRBD2. Germline assignment: CDR1 MNHEY and CDR2 SVGEGT. The CDR3 has 17 amino acids. J lost 4 bases, V lost 2 bases, and 11 bases had no gene match. The DNA for the CDR3 is TGTGCCAGCAGTTACAGGCGGGAGCAGTTGGGGTACAATGAGCAGTTCTTC. Amino acid sequence: CASSYRREQLGYNEQFF.

The chain uses TRBV7-2 and TRBJ1-1; 7 bases map to TRBD1. Trimming cost V 3 bases and J 4 bases; bases outside gene matches: 5. Germline CDR1 reads SGHTA; CDR2 reads FQGNSA. This CDR3 contains 14 residues. The chain's CDR3 is CASSLTQGGTEAFF. The CDR3 coding sequence is TGTGCCAGCAGCTTGACTCAGGGGGGCACTGAAGCTTTCTTT.

In its sample, this clonotype was seen many times. The chain is built from TRBV7-6 and TRBJ2-3, with 8 bases matching TRBD2. J gave up 3 bases and V 0 bases, and 11 bases lay outside the gene matches. The CDR3 length is 18 residues. CDR1 SGHVS and CDR2 FNYEAQ come from the germline V gene. This CDR3 reads CASSLALPRLASTDTQYF. CDR3 nucleotides: TGTGCCAGCAGCTTAGCGCTTCCCAGACTAGCGAGTACAGATACGCAGTATTTT.

This chain links TRBV11-2 with TRBJ2-7; D possibly matches TRBD1 or TRBD2 (6 bases each). CDR3 length: 16 residues. Germline loops: CDR1 SGHAT, CDR2 FQNNGV. Trimming stripped 1 base from V and 7 bases from J, with 20 bases between. CDR3 sequence reads: CASSLVSGAGLNEQYF. For the CDR3, the DNA is TGTGCCAGCAGCTTAGTATCGGGGGCAGGGCTTAATGAGCAGTACTTC.

This clonotype was seen ten or more times. The chain combines TRBV6-5 with TRBJ1-1, with D unresolved. The length of the CDR3 is 14 residues. Germline V lookup: CDR1 MNHEY, CDR2 SVGAGI. Trimming pared 2 bases from V and 1 base from J, leaving 8 bases between. The CDR3 region is CASSYGVRNTEAFF. Here the CDR3 DNA reads TGTGCCAGCAGTTACGGGGTCAGGAACACTGAAGCTTTCTTT.

This chain uses TRBV7-2 with TRBJ2-1; D not resolved. This CDR3 spans 13 amino acids. Trimming took off 4 bases at V and 1 base at J, with 5 bases between the two ends. Germline CDR1 reads SGHTA; CDR2 reads FQGNSA. The CDR3 DNA follows: TGTGCCAGCAGCTCATTTTCCTACAATGAGCAGTTCTTC. This gives the protein CASSSFSYNEQFF.

The V gene is TRBV12-3 or TRBV12-4, the J gene TRBJ2-6; D is ambiguous. This CDR3 is built from 18 residues. Trimming took off 6 bases at V and 4 bases at J, with 22 bases between the two ends. Here the CDR3 reads CASRQYIDVGTGANVLTF. CDR3 DNA: TGTGCCAGCAGACAATATATCGACGTCGGTACGGGGGCCAACGTCCTGACTTTC.